This T cell receptor (beta chain) came from a study of blood T cell repertoires in COVID-19. Clones were read by immunoSEQ multiplex PCR, and TCRdb kept only the in-frame ones, dropping some. The table has tens of thousands of clones, 80% to 95% seen once; the top ten hold around 14%. Trimming removed 0 bases at V and 4 bases at J, with 13 bases between. The CDR3 is 15 residues long. Germline CDR1 and CDR2: MGHRA and YSYEKL. The rearrangement links TRBV4-1 to TRBJ2-7; TRBD2 is a possible D gene (5 bases). The TCR originated in a human donor with active COVID-19. The donor label of this sample is uncertain. Sequencing used peripheral blood. In DNA, the CDR3 is TGCGCCAGCAGCCAAGATTTGCGGGTGGCATACGAGCAGTACTTC. Its protein is CASSQDLRVAYEQYF.